This entry lists 4 T cell receptor beta chains sequenced from one sample in a study of blood T cell repertoires in COVID-19. Sequenced by immunoSEQ multiplex PCR; TCRdb stores in-frame clones only, minus some. The data contain roughly 140,000 clones, under 80% of them seen just once; the ten biggest clones take up about 4%. The sequenced material came from peripheral blood. These receptors were taken from a man in his 60s with acute or convalescent COVID-19.

The V and J genes are TRBV9 and TRBJ2-1; D is possibly TRBD2 (6 bases). This CDR3 region has 15 residues. CDR1 is SGDLS and CDR2 is YYNGEE in the germline V gene. V was pared by 0 bases and J by 4 bases, with 11 bases between. The CDR3: CASSVASAVYNEQFF. The CDR3 nucleotides read TGTGCCAGCAGCGTAGCTAGCGCAGTTTACAATGAGCAGTTCTTC.

CDR3: CASSLGGGTYEQYF. CDR3 DNA: TGTGCCAGCAGTCTAGGAGGAGGAACCTACGAGCAGTACTTC. The genes are TRBV28 and TRBJ2-7; D may be TRBD2 (5 bases). The ends were cut back, 5 bases at V and 2 bases at J, with 13 bases in the middle. The CDR3 sequence is 14 residues long. Germline V gene data show CDR1 as MDHEN and CDR2 as SYDVKM.

The chain employs TRBV29-1 and TRBJ2-7; TRBD2 aligns across 10 bases. The CDR3 has 14 amino acids. Unmatched junction bases numbered 7, after V lost 6 bases and J lost 2 bases. Germline CDR1 is SQVTM and CDR2 is ANQGSEA. The CDR3 bases are TGCAGCGTGAGGACTAGCGGCAGTACCTACGAGCAGTACTTC. Protein product: CSVRTSGSTYEQYF.

This sequence joins TRBV5-4 and TRBJ2-7; 9 bases map to TRBD2. The CDR3 is 15 amino acids. The germline CDR1 and CDR2 sequences are SGHNT and YYREEE (reference sequence). V shed 2 bases and J 8 bases; nucleotides not matched to a gene: 11. CDR3 bases: TGTGCCAGCAGCTTTAGCGGGAGTCCTCAAGAGAAGCAGTACTTC. This encodes CASSFSGSPQEKQYF.